A selection of T cell receptor beta chains follows, all from one sample in a study of T cell repertoires in cytomegalovirus infection. The antigens for these receptors are not known. From the reads, TCRdb called clonotypes with MiXCR, one entry per CDR3 protein. The sample has some 500,000 distinct CDR3 sequences, about 33% seen once. Here the sequenced sample was cultured PBMCs, taken from culture after CMV antigen stimulation. Source of these receptors: a human donor in good health (CMV status not recorded). Some clones in this sample may be carry-over from other donors' samples. CDR3s include the opening cysteine and the closing phenylalanine or tryptophan. Each record gives: D gene, J gene, clone size, V gene, CDR3 DNA, CDR3 protein. A D gene is named only where the DNA matches it firmly. Rows give clone size only sometimes, using once, few, many, or a class for an expanded clone.

TRBD1 TRBJ1-2 few TRBV7-8 TGTGCCAGCAGCCTGGCAGGGGGCAGTGGCTACACCTTC CASSLAGGSGYTF
. TRBJ1-4 many TRBV20-1 TGCAGTGCTAGCGCAGACAGTGCAACTAATGAAAAACTGTTTTTT CSASADSATNEKLFF
. TRBJ2-7 many TRBV7-2 TGTGCCAGCAGACCCCCAGGGGGGCGGGCCTACGAGCAGTACTTC CASRPPGGRAYEQYF
TRBD1 TRBJ2-5 few TRBV29-1 TGCAGCGTTCCCGTTCGGGGACAGGAAGAGACCCAGTACTTC CSVPVRGQEETQYF
. TRBJ2-5 . TRBV7-9 TGTGCCAGCCGGCAGGGGGGACAAGAGACCCAGTACTTC CASRQGGQETQYF
TRBD1 TRBJ2-2 . TRBV28 TGTGCCAGCAGTTTGGCCGGGACAGGGAGGAGCACCGGGGAGCTGTTTTTT CASSLAGTGRSTGELFF
TRBD2 TRBJ2-3 . TRBV28 TGTGCCAGCAGTTCTCTTTTGCGGGAGATCACAGATACGCAGTATTTT CASSSLLREITDTQYF
TRBD2 TRBJ2-3 . TRBV25-1 TGTGCCAGCAGTGATATACTAGCGGGATCAGATACGCAGTATTTT CASSDILAGSDTQYF
. TRBJ1-5 few TRBV7-2 TGTGCCAGCAGCTTCTATGACAGCAATCAGCCCCAGCATTTT CASSFYDSNQPQHF
. TRBJ2-1 . TRBV7-2 TGTGCCATAAGGGGAGGGGGGAATGAGCAGTTCTTC CAIRGGGNEQFF
. TRBJ2-1 few TRBV7-9 TGTGCCAGCAGCTTAGTGCTAGCCCTTAATGAGCAGTTCTTC CASSLVLALNEQFF